These 14 T cell receptor delta chains were all obtained from the same sample, sequenced in a study of γδ T cells in repeated Plasmodium falciparum infection. Vgamma9/Vdelta2+ and Vdelta2-negative gammadelta T cells were flow-sorted from PBMC for bulk sequencing. TCRdb reprocessed the multiplex PCR reads using CATT. The profile shows 75,000 to 95,000 delta-chain clones, 0.8% to 1% of them singletons. The specimen was gamma-delta T cells from blood. All receptors come from a pool of human donors (malaria-infected and uninfected, not separated).

Remarks on this clone: TCRdb's entry gives the protein of a much larger clone, which mismatches this DNA's translation at residue 6, likely from a read error; the protein reported here is translated from the DNA. This chain links TRDV1 with TRDJ1; D may be TRDD2 (7 bases). Matching the DNA to germline supplied the J gene, which TCRdb does not give. From germline, CDR1 is TSWWSYY and CDR2 QGS. This CDR3 is built from 24 residues. The V end lost 2 bases, the J end lost 4 bases, and 41 bases lay between the germline ends. The CDR3 protein is CALGERFLRILPTWASLRYDKLIF. The DNA of the CDR3 is TGTGCTCTTGGGGAAAGGTTCCTACGGATACTCCCAACCTGGGCTTCTTTACGATACGATAAACTCATCTTT.

This clone came up a few times. The translation of this DNA and the TCRdb protein of a much larger clone differ at residue 15, probably owing to a read error; the protein shown here is translated from the DNA. The V gene is TRDV1, the J gene TRDJ1, with TRDD3 matching over 10 bases. No J gene was available from TCRdb, and it was assigned here by a germline match of the DNA. The CDR3 sequence is 18 residues long. CDR1 and CDR2 (germline): TSWWSYY, QGS. CDR3 sequence: CALGIHDHGGDTNDRLIF. The CDR3 DNA follows: TGTGCTCTTGGTATTCACGACCATGGGGGGGATACGAACGATAGACTCATCTTT.

A note on this clone: The mismatch at residue 7 between this DNA's translation and the TCRdb protein of a much larger clone likely reflects a read error; the protein shown is translated from the DNA. V usage is TRDV2 and J usage is TRDJ1, with D tentatively TRDD3 (5 bases). As TCRdb names no J gene, one was assigned here on the basis of a DNA match to germline. The CDR3 length is 18 residues. Germline V lookup: CDR1 GEAIGNYY, CDR2 EKD. The germline V and J ends were trimmed by 4 bases and 0 bases, with 23 bases remaining between them. CDR3 DNA sequence: TGTGCCTGTGAGAAACTGGAGGAATCTGCAACCCACACCGATAAACTCATCTTT. Its translation is CACEKLEESATHTDKLIF.

Of note for this clone: The protein in TCRdb stems from a much larger clone and differs at residue 18 from this DNA's translation, likely a read error; here the protein is translated from the DNA. The chain employs TRDV1 and TRDJ1; 11 bases are shared with TRDD3. CDR1 and CDR2 from the germline V gene are TSWWSYY and QGS. This CDR3 is 22 amino acids long. DNA of the CDR3: TGTGCTCTTGGGGATTCTTCCTTCCTCGGAAGAGTGTGGGGGATACGCACCCATAAACTCATCTTT. Its translation: CALGDSSFLGRVWGIRTHKLIF.

Comment on this clone: TCRdb attributes to this sequence the protein of a much larger clone, which differs from the DNA translation at residue 17; a read error is likely, and the protein displayed is translated from the DNA. The V gene is TRDV1, but the J gene lacks a call; the D call in the table, TRDD3, was not verified against the DNA. Germline V CDR1 and CDR2: TSWWSYY, QGS. This CDR3 has 19 amino acids. DNA for the CDR3: TGTGCTCTTTCCTACCGGGATGGTAGAGGGTTACAGTACACCGATAAATTCATCTTT. It encodes CALSYRDGRGLQYTDKFIF.

This clone was seen only a few times. The TCRdb protein, from a much larger clone, departs from this DNA's translation at residue 4, likely by read error; the protein shown derives from the DNA. The chain employs TRDV1 and TRDJ1; perhaps TRDD3 as D (6 bases). The J gene, not given by TCRdb, was assigned here from a germline match of the nucleotide sequence. Germline CDR1 and CDR2: TSWWSYY and QGS. The CDR3 totals 16 residues. The DNA of the CDR3 is TGTGCTCTTAGGGAACGCCCCACGGGGGAATCCCCACCACTCATCTTT. It translates to CALRERPTGESPPLIF.

Remarks on this clone: This DNA's translation and the protein TCRdb lists, from a much larger clone, do not match at residue 11, likely due to a read error; the protein shown is translated from the DNA. In nucleotides, the CDR3 is TGTGCTCTTGGGGACATTAATTCGGGGATCGGGACAGCACAACTCTTCTTT. Translating gives CALGDINSGIGTAQLFF. The chain links TRDV1 to TRDJ2; D might be TRDD3 (6 bases). Matching the DNA to germline supplied the J gene, which TCRdb does not give. Per germline, CDR1 TSWWSYY and CDR2 QGS. V lost 3 bases, J lost 4 bases, and 18 bases lay in between. The length of the CDR3 is 17 residues.

A note on this clone: Since a far larger clone is one base different, this is likely a read error. This sample also contains other DNA sequences that code for the same CDR3. The chain combines TRDV1 with TRDJ1; 7 bases align to TRDD2. Per the germline V gene, CDR1 is TSWWSYY and CDR2 is QGS. Losses at the gene ends were 6 bases for V and 7 bases for J; bases not matched to a gene: 26. This CDR3 has 19 amino acids. The CDR3 region is CALGPRPSLRLGTVTKLIF. CDR3 sequence (DNA): TGTGCTCTTGGACCCCGGCCTTCCTTGAGATTGGGGACTGTTACTAAACTCATCTTT.

This clone appeared a few times. The mismatch at residue 10 between this DNA's translation and the TCRdb protein of a much larger clone likely reflects a read error; the protein shown is translated from the DNA. This rearrangement joins TRDV2 to TRDJ1; D perhaps matches TRDD3 (6 bases). TCRdb records no J gene; here it was assigned by comparing the DNA to germline. CDR1 GEAIGNYY and CDR2 EKD come from the germline V gene. V gave up 0 bases and J gave up 1 base, with 14 bases separating them. This CDR3 contains 16 residues. CDR3 bases: TGTGCCTGTGACACCCTGGGGAACCGGTGCACCGATAAACTCATCTTT. Residues: CACDTLGNRCTDKLIF.

Note on this clone: This DNA's translation differs at residue 12 from TCRdb's protein, which comes from a much larger clone; a read error is likely, and the protein shown is translated from the DNA. The chain uses TRDV2 and TRDJ1; TRDD3 matches at 11 bases. TCRdb does not report a J gene; here it was assigned by matching the DNA to germline references. CDR1 GEAIGNYY and CDR2 EKD come from the germline V gene. This CDR3 is built from 16 residues. Trimming at V came to 7 bases and at J to 6 bases, leaving 15 bases not matched to a gene. This CDR3 reads CAWGIRHGGYANKLIF. CDR3 coding DNA: TGTGCCTGGGGCATTCGGCATGGGGGATACGCCAATAAACTCATCTTT.

This clone was seen only a few times. The protein TCRdb gives is from a much larger clone and does not agree with this DNA's translation at residue 4, likely a read error; the protein shown here comes from the DNA. The chain combines TRDV1 with TRDJ1; D gene ambiguous. The J gene, missing from TCRdb, was assigned here through DNA to germline matching. Germline values: CDR1 TSWWSYY, CDR2 QGS. This CDR3 comprises 19 residues. CDR3 in amino acids: CALWEPSRPYSWYTDKLIF. Written as DNA, the CDR3 is TGTGCTCTTTGGGAACCGTCCCGCCCGTATTCATGGTACACCGATAAACTCATCTTT.

This clone was recorded only once. V usage is TRDV2 and J usage is TRDJ1; the match to TRDD3 covers 8 bases. Assignment of the J gene here rests on matching the DNA to germline, because TCRdb gives none. The J segment lost 2 bases and the V segment lost 3 bases, leaving 10 bases of the junction unmatched. The CDR3 has 16 residues. Looked up from germline, CDR1 is GEAIGNYY and CDR2 is EKD. CDR3 sequence: CACDPLLGGSTDKLIF. The CDR3 nucleotides read TGTGCCTGTGACCCCTTACTGGGGGGGTCAACCGATAAACTCATCTTT.

This clone occurred a few times. A read error likely explains why the TCRdb protein, taken from a much larger clone, differs from this DNA's translation at residue 8; the protein shown is translated from the DNA. The chain is built from TRDV1 and TRDJ1, with 10 positions matching TRDD3. Germline V gene data show CDR1 as TSWWSYY and CDR2 as QGS. The CDR3 loop spans 19 amino acids. Losses at the gene ends were 0 bases for V and 0 bases for J; bases not matched to a gene: 10. CDR3 sequence: CALGELRPRLGDYTDKLIF. For the CDR3, the DNA is TGTGCTCTTGGGGAACTGCGCCCCCGACTGGGGGATTACACCGATAAACTCATCTTT.

Remarks on this clone: One base separates it from a far larger clone, so it is likely a read error. Different DNA sequences within this sample yield the same CDR3. The V call is TRDV1, the J call TRDJ1, with 8 positions matching TRDD3. Here the J gene was assigned by germline matching of the DNA, as TCRdb has none. The J segment lost 7 bases and the V segment lost 1 base, leaving 29 bases of the junction unmatched. The CDR3 runs 22 residues. CDR1 is TSWWSYY and CDR2 is QGS in the germline V gene. CDR3 residues: CALGEPPPGPSPSWGTGGKLIF. Written as DNA, the CDR3 is TGTGCTCTTGGGGAACCACCCCCCGGCCCGTCCCCAAGCTGGGGGACAGGCGGTAAACTCATCTTT.